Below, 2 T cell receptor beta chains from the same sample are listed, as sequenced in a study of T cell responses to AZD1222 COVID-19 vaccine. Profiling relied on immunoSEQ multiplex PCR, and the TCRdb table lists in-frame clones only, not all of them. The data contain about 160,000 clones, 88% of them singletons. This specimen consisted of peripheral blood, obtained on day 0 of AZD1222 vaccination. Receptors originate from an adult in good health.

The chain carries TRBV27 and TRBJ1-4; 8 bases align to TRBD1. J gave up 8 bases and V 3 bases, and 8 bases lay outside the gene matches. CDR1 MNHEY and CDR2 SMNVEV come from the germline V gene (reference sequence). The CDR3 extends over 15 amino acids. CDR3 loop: CASSLVWTGREKLFF. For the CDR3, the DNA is TGTGCCAGCAGTTTGGTATGGACAGGGAGGGAAAAACTGTTTTTT.

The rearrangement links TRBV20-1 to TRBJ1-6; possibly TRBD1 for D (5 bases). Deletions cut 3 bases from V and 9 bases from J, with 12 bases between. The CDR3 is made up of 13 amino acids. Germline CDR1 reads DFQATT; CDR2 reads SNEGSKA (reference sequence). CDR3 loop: CSASKGDSSPLHF. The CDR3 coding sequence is TGCAGTGCTAGTAAAGGGGACTCTTCACCCCTCCACTTT.